The entry that follows covers one T cell receptor beta chain sequence. This sample was included in a study of blood T cell repertoires in COVID-19. Study at large: Sources were T cells, B-cell-depleted T cells, or PBMCs; the material itself was cDNA or gDNA.

In the authors' methods: Counts of nucleated cells, estimated from reference gene primer amplification, were obtained. Profiling relied on immunoSEQ multiplex PCR, and the TCRdb table lists in-frame clones only, not all of them. V and J calls and clone size are given by that table; D and trimming were obtained from the DNA. The sample carries approximately 110,000 clones, approximately 82% recorded once. The source material was peripheral blood. The clonotype comes from a woman of 80 years or more with acute or convalescent COVID-19.

DNA for the CDR3: TGTGCCAGTACCGGGGGGAGCTCCTACAATGAGCAGTTCTTC. Translation gives CASTGGSSYNEQFF. The chain carries TRBV19 and TRBJ2-1; 7 bases fit TRBD2. V lost 7 bases to trimming and J lost 0 bases; unmatched junction nucleotides: 3. CDR3 length: 14 residues. The germline CDR1 and CDR2 sequences are LNHDA and SQIVND (reference sequence).